This T cell receptor (beta chain) emerged from a study of blood T cell repertoires in COVID-19 (dated by TCRdb to 2018 to 2020). Concerning the study at large: Collaborator samples came from the United States, Italy and Spain and covered acute and convalescent phases of COVID-19. The prospective study material was composed of cDNA or gDNA derived from T cells, B-cell-depleted T cells, or PBMCs. Subjects who had been exposed to COVID-19, were actively infected with it, or had recovered from it provided the deeply sampled blood TCRbeta repertoires that made up the dataset. A freely available public database, intended as a resource for researchers studying the immune response to SARS-CoV-2, is where the repertoires were released. Samples came from the ongoing ImmuneRACE study (first 160 participants) plus 1,254 subjects from 6 global collaborators. Sample metadata almost always included a de-identified subject ID, COVID-19 status, age in years and sex. Where available, HLA class I and class II types were taken from metadata supplied by the sample provider and were not determined by assay-based typing.

The germline V and J ends show losses of 1 base and 6 bases respectively, and no gene match explains 2 bases of the junction. From the germline V gene, CDR1 is MGHRA and CDR2 is YSYEKL. From its cysteine to its phenylalanine, the CDR3 spans 15 amino acids. Kept here is only the CDR3 DNA, which spans 45 bases and is read in frame from base 1. TCRbeta CDR3 regions were amplified from genomic DNA by means of the immunoSEQ Assay, a bias-controlled multiplex PCR. In the authors' own workflow: Within the assay, amplification of reference gene primers was used to estimate how many nucleated cells each sample contained. To quantify the absolute abundance of each unique TCRbeta CDR3 rearrangement, sequence reads were collapsed and filtered. For each sample, productive Simpson clonality was calculated as the square root of Simpson's diversity index across productive rearrangements. TCRdb re-hosts the immuneACCESS table, in-frame sequences only. Its copies lack some clones; in the studies checked, an unresolved V gene accounts for under half of them, and the cause for the rest is not known. From that table come the V and J calls and clone size; the DNA was used to work out D and trimming. This sample is represented by about 94,000 clones; roughly 91% of them were singletons. 4.5% to 6% of the sample belongs to the ten largest clones.

General findings and caveats noted by the study authors: The amount of clinical and demographic metadata varied by source and participant and was provided uncurated.

Each collaborating institution followed its own protocols to collect whole blood in K2EDTA tubes. For TCRbeta analysis, collaborators shipped samples as frozen whole blood, isolated PBMCs, or DNA extracted from either of those sample types. Worth noting for this clone: The target of this receptor is not known. Base qualities are missing; no much larger clone stands one base away.

The sequence links TRBV4-1 to TRBJ2-1; 11 junctional bases match TRBD1. This clonotype was obtained from a woman of 80 years or more with acute or convalescent COVID-19. The material sequenced was peripheral blood. The DNA is TGCGCCAGCAGCCAAGCGGGACAGGGGGGCAATGAGCAGTTCTTC. Translated, this gives CASSQAGQGGNEQFF.